The entry below gives a single T cell receptor (beta chain) sequence along with its context. Its antigen is unidentified. One entry per CDR3 protein, called by TCRdb with MiXCR from the reads. The repertoire holds about 23,000 distinct CDR3 sequences, with around half as singletons. These data are taken from a study of type 1 regulatory T cells. Study context: T-allo10 is an in vitro-generated, Tr1-enriched CD4 T cell product specific for alloantigen.

The germline V gene encodes CDR1 SGDLS and CDR2 YYNGEE. CDR3 length: 15 residues. V lost 3 bases and J 0 bases, leaving 9 bases between the germline ends. The sequenced material came from cultured T cells, either the whole culture or a sorted T cell fraction (not recorded which). V usage is TRBV9 and J usage is TRBJ1-4, with a possible D match to TRBD1 (6 bases). This clonotype was obtained from a human donor in good health. CDR3 in amino acids: CASSARTATNEKLFF. In DNA, the CDR3 is TGTGCCAGCAGCGCTCGGACAGCAACTAATGAAAAACTGTTTTTT.